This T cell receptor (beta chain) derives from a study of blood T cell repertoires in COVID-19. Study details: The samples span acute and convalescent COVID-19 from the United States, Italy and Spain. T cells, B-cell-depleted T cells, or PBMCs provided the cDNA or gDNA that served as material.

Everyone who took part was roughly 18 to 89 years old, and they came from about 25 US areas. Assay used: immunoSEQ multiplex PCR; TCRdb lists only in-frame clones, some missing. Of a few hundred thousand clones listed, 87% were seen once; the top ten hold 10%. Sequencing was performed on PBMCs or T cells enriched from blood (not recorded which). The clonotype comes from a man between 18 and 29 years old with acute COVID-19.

In DNA form, the CDR3 reads TGCGCCAGCAGCCGGGGGACTAGCGGATTCCAAGAGACCCAGTACTTC. Amino acid sequence: CASSRGTSGFQETQYF. V usage is TRBV4-3 and J usage is TRBJ2-5, with 11 bases identical to TRBD2. The junction had 5 bases not matched to a gene; V was cut back by 4 bases and J by 1 base. Germline values: CDR1 LGHNA, CDR2 YSLEER. The CDR3 is 16 residues long.